Listed here is a single T cell receptor (beta chain). Using a J-beta primer mix together with a sample-barcoded 5' primer, a second PCR was run for about 7 to 12 cycles. TCRdb re-analysed the 5' RACE reads in MiXCR, keeping a single row per CDR3 protein. The sample shows fewer than 2,000,000 distinct CDR3 sequences, approximately 40% of them seen only once. There are 15 residues in the CDR3. Germline CDR1 LGHDT, CDR2 YNNKEL (reference sequence). Trimming took 3 bases from V and 9 from J, leaving 20 bases between them. This sample is drawn from a study of blood T cells in healthy people across ages. Healthy Caucasian individuals from Russia aged 6 to 90 served as donors.

This chain links TRBV3-1 with TRBJ1-2, with no clear D. Sequences were obtained from blood. This clonotype was obtained from a human donor in good health. This CDR3 reads CASSQSWALADRYTF. In DNA, the CDR3 is TGTGCCAGCAGCCAGTCATGGGCCTTGGCGGATCGCTACACCTTC.